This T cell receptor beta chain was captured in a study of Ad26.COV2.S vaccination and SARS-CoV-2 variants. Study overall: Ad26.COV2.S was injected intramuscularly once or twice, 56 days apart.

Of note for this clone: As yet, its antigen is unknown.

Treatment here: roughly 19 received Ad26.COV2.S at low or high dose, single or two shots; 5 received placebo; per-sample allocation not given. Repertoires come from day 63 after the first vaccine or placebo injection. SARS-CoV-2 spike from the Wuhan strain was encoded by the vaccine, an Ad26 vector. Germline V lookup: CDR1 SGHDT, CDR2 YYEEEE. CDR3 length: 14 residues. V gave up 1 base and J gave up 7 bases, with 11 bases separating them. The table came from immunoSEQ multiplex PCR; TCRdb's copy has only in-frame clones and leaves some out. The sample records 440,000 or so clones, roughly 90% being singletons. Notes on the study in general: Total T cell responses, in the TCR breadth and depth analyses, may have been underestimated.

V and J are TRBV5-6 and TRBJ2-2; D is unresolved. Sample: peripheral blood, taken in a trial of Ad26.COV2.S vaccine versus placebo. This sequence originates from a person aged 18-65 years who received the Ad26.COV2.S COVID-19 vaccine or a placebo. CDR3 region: CASSLYRSRGELFF. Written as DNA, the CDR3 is TGTGCCAGCAGCTTGTATAGGTCGCGCGGGGAGCTGTTTTTT.